This T cell receptor beta chain was observed in a study of cytomegalovirus exposure and HLA in healthy donors. Use of 60 Vbeta and 13 Jbeta primers characterized the PCR. Profiling relied on immunoSEQ multiplex PCR, and the TCRdb table lists in-frame clones only, not all of them. This sample has around 140,000 clones, with 70% to 80% found just once. Of note for this clone: Relative to the germline gene, one junction end is altered; a read error may explain this. This CDR3 is also generated by other DNA sequences in the sample.

This CDR3 comprises 15 residues. The V gene's germline CDR1 is ENHRY and CDR2 SYGVKD. The V and J genes are TRBV10-3 and TRBJ1-1, with 9 bases aligning to TRBD1. The sequence was collected from a woman aged 55 to 70 in good health and CMV-seropositive. The sequencing sample was made of PBMCs. In DNA, the CDR3 is TGTGCCACTAGACCGGGACAGGGCGGGAGCACTGAGGCTTTCTTT. Its translation: CATRPGQGGSTEAFF.